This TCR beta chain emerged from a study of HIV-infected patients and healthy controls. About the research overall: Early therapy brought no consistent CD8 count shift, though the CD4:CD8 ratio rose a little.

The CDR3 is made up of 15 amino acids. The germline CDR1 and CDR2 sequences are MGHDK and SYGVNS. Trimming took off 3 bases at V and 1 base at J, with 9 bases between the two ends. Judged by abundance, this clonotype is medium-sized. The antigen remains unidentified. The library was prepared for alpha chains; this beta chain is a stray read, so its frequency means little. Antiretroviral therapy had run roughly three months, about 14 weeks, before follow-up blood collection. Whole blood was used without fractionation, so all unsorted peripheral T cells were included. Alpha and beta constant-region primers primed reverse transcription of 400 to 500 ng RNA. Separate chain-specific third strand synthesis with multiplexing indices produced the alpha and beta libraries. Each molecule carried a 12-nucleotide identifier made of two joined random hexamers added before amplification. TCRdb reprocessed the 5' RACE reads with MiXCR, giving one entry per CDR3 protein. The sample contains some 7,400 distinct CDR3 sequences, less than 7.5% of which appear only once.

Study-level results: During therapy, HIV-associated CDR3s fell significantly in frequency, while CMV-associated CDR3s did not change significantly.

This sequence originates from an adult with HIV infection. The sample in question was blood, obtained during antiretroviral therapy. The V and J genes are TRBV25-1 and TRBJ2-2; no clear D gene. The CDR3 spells CASSDEARNTGELFF. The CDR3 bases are TGTGCCAGCAGTGATGAAGCGAGGAACACCGGGGAGCTGTTTTTT.